Presented here are 17 T cell receptor beta chains from one specimen sequenced in a study of blood T cell repertoires in COVID-19. Sequenced by immunoSEQ multiplex PCR; TCRdb stores in-frame clones only, minus some. The sample consists of some 80,000 clones, under 90% of them appearing once. The sample taken for sequencing was peripheral blood. The receptors come from a woman in her thirties or forties with active or convalescent COVID-19.

The J gene is TRBJ2-5, the V gene TRBV5-4, with a weak D call TRBD2 (5 bases). V lost 0 bases, J lost 4 bases, and 10 bases lay in between. The CDR3 is 14 residues long. From germline, CDR1 is SGHNT and CDR2 YYREEE (reference sequence). The CDR3 spells CASSLAGKGETQYF. The CDR3 coding sequence is TGTGCCAGCAGCTTGGCCGGGAAGGGAGAGACCCAGTACTTC.

The CDR3 DNA reads TGTGCCAGCAGTTCCAGATCGCGAGGGTCCCAGTACTTC. Amino acids: CASSSRSRGSQYF. The chain uses TRBV27 and TRBJ2-5; D may be TRBD2 (5 bases). Germline loops: CDR1 MNHEY, CDR2 SMNVEV (reference sequence). The CDR3 length is 13 residues. V lost 4 bases, J lost 9 bases, and 15 bases lay in between.

The chain uses TRBV9 and TRBJ2-3, with 10 bases that match TRBD1. The CDR3 is 15 amino acids. The J segment lost 4 bases and the V segment lost 3 bases, leaving 5 bases of the junction unmatched. Germline CDR1 SGDLS, CDR2 YYNGEE. CDR3: CASSAGQGHSDTQYF. The CDR3 bases are TGTGCCAGCAGCGCGGGACAGGGGCACTCAGATACGCAGTATTTT.

The chain is built from TRBV6-5 and TRBJ1-2, with 7 bases fitting TRBD1. The CDR3 loop spans 15 amino acids. J was trimmed by 4 bases and V by 0 bases; bases with no gene match: 5. Germline V gives CDR1 MNHEY, CDR2 SVGAGI. The CDR3 reads CASSYSAGGGYGYTF. The CDR3 nucleotides are TGTGCCAGCAGTTACTCGGCAGGGGGTGGCTATGGCTACACCTTC.

In its sample, this clone was seen once. V gene TRBV6-1 combines with J gene TRBJ2-5; 8 bases are a match to TRBD1. This CDR3 comprises 16 residues. V lost 2 bases, J lost 1 base, and 6 bases stayed unmatched. CDR1 is MNHNS, CDR2 SASEGT, per germline. DNA of the CDR3: TGTGCCAGCAGTGAAAATGTCAGGGGGCGCCAAGAGACCCAGTACTTC. Protein: CASSENVRGRQETQYF.

The gene calls are TRBV6-5 and TRBJ2-7; perhaps TRBD1 as D (7 bases). Trimming left V 7 bases short and J 11 bases short, with 18 bases between. Per the germline V gene, CDR1 is MNHEY and CDR2 is SVGAGI. The CDR3 is 12 residues long. This CDR3 reads CASIGGGGGEYF. DNA of the CDR3: TGTGCCAGCATTGGGGGAGGAGGGGGCGAGTACTTC.

The sample holds a few counts of this clone. The chain joins TRBV2 to TRBJ2-2; TRBD2 is a possible D gene (5 bases). The germline gives CDR1 SNHLY, CDR2 FYNNEI. This CDR3 is built from 15 residues. V dropped 9 bases and J dropped 8 bases, with 22 bases sitting between them. CDR3 bases: TGTGCCAGTCTAGGACTCCGCCTAAGTGAGGGGGAGCTGTTTTTT. Translation: CASLGLRLSEGELFF.

The genes are TRBV9 and TRBJ1-1; 8 bases are a match to TRBD1. The CDR3 is made up of 15 amino acids. CDR1 is SGDLS and CDR2 is YYNGEE in the germline V gene. The trim removed 3 bases at V and 4 bases at J, leaving 8 bases unmatched. CDR3 residues: CASSEGTGWRTEAFF. The DNA for the CDR3 is TGTGCCAGCAGCGAGGGGACAGGTTGGCGCACTGAAGCTTTCTTT.

This chain uses TRBV10-2 with TRBJ1-1; no reliable D call. Per the germline V gene, CDR1 is WSHSY and CDR2 is SAAADI. CDR3 length: 12 residues. Trimming took 0 bases from V and 7 from J, leaving 6 bases between them. For the CDR3, the DNA is TGCGCCAGCAGTGAGTCGGCCATTGAAGCTTTCTTT. Translating gives CASSESAIEAFF.

The chain has TRBV11-3 and TRBJ1-2; D not certain. This CDR3 spans 15 amino acids. CDR1 SGHNT and CDR2 YENEEA come from the germline V gene. V dropped 1 base and J dropped 1 base, with 10 bases sitting between them. The CDR3 DNA follows: TGTGCCAGCAGCTTAGTGTACAGTTTTAACTATGGCTACACCTTC. This encodes CASSLVYSFNYGYTF.

V gene TRBV11-2 combines with J gene TRBJ1-4; D might be TRBD1 (6 bases). The CDR3 is 16 amino acids. The germline CDR1 and CDR2 sequences are SGHAT and FQNNGV. V lost 5 bases, J lost 1 base, and 14 bases lay in between. The CDR3 DNA follows: TGTGCCAGCAGCCTCCGACAGGCGGAAACTAATGAAAAACTGTTTTTT. The encoded protein is CASSLRQAETNEKLFF.

J is TRBJ2-3 and V is TRBV4-1; 12 bases are shared with TRBD2. The ends lost 5 bases at V and 5 bases at J; junction bases unmatched: 5. Germline values: CDR1 MGHRA, CDR2 YSYEKL. The CDR3 contains 15 residues. This chain's CDR3 is CASSWTSGVGDTQYF. CDR3 nucleotide sequence: TGCGCCAGCAGCTGGACTAGCGGGGTGGGAGATACGCAGTATTTT.

In this sample, this clone turned up a few times. This chain links TRBV7-8 with TRBJ1-2; D ambiguous. V lost 5 bases, J lost 4 bases, and 26 bases lay in between. Germline V gene sequence: CDR1 SGHVS, CDR2 FQNEAQ. The CDR3 covers 18 residues. CDR3 DNA: TGTGCCAGCAGCCACCACGGAGACCGGGCAGGACTTCTCTATGGCTACACCTTC. Encoded protein: CASSHHGDRAGLLYGYTF.

This chain links TRBV27 with TRBJ2-7; 8 nucleotides agree with TRBD1. Germline lookup yields CDR1 MNHEY and CDR2 SMNVEV (reference sequence). V was pared by 3 bases and J by 3 bases, with 7 bases of the junction left unmatched. This CDR3 has 15 amino acids. CDR3: CASSLVQGGFYEQYF. For the CDR3, the DNA is TGTGCCAGCAGTTTGGTACAGGGGGGCTTCTACGAGCAGTACTTC.

The rearrangement uses TRBV7-8 and TRBJ2-7; D is ambiguous. The CDR3 runs to 12 residues. V was pared by 1 base and J by 11 bases, with 12 bases between. The germline gives CDR1 SGHVS, CDR2 FQNEAQ. The CDR3 protein is CASSLVWPNKYF. In DNA, the CDR3 is TGTGCCAGCAGCTTAGTTTGGCCGAACAAGTACTTC.

The chain has TRBV30 and TRBJ1-2; no clear D. Trimming took 0 bases from V and 4 from J, leaving 9 bases between them. CDR1 and CDR2 from the germline V gene are GTSNPN and SVGIG (reference sequence). CDR3 length equals 13 residues. The CDR3 DNA follows: TGTGCCTGGAGTGTAGGGAGAATCTATGGCTACACCTTC. Translation gives CAWSVGRIYGYTF.

The J gene is TRBJ2-3, the V gene TRBV28; unclear D gene. V lost 6 bases and J 1 base, leaving 14 bases between the germline ends. The length of the CDR3 is 15 residues. Germline V lookup: CDR1 MDHEN, CDR2 SYDVKM. The CDR3: CASSPLPLGTDTQYF. The DNA for the CDR3 is TGTGCCAGCAGCCCACTACCCCTTGGCACAGATACGCAGTATTTT.